These 20 T cell receptor beta chains came from one sample sequenced in a study of metastatic and nonmetastatic thyroid tumors (dated by TCRdb to 2018 to 2020). To prepare the library, PCR was applied. The sequencer was an Illumina HiSeq 4000. TCRdb handled the public reads itself, with Q25 trimming in fastp and clone calling in MiXCR, and kept productive beta chains. The sample has several thousand clones on record, about 29% of them singletons. The biggest ten clones account for approximately 9.6% of the sample. None of the patients had been given any treatment before thyroid surgery. The sequencing sample was made of adjacent normal tissue. Every receptor here comes from a female donor with papillary thyroid cancer or a benign thyroid nodule (not recorded which). Some clones in this sample may be carry-over from other donors' samples.

This chain links TRBV5-6 with TRBJ2-5, with 9 bases aligning to TRBD2. The CDR3 sequence is 15 residues long. Germline CDR1 is SGHDT and CDR2 is YYEEEE. This CDR3 reads CGWWFASGVSWTQYF. The CDR3 DNA reads as TGTGGGTGGTGGTTTGCTAGCGGGGTCAGCTGGACCCAGTACTTC.

The rearrangement joins TRBV7-9 to TRBJ1-1; no clear D gene. Germline values: CDR1 SEHNR, CDR2 FQNEAQ (reference sequence). The CDR3 covers 13 residues. Trimming left V 6 bases short and J 4 bases short, with 12 bases between. The CDR3 coding sequence is TGTGCCAGCAGTTCTCACCTGGTCACTGAAGCTTTCTTT. Translating gives CASSSHLVTEAFF. Complete variable domain (other parts from reference TRBV7-9 and TRBJ1-1): DTGVSQNPRHKITKRGQNVTFRCDPISEHNRLYWYRQTLGQGPEFLTYFQNEAQLEKSRLLSDRFSAERPKGSFSTLEIQRTEQGDSAMYLCASSSHLVTEAFFGQGTRLTVV.

There are many counts of this clone. CDR3 region: CASSSSGSPFDTQYF. In nucleotides, the CDR3 is TGTGCCAGCAGTTCTAGCGGGAGCCCTTTTGACACGCAGTATTTT. V and J are TRBV3-1 and TRBJ2-3, with 10 bases matching TRBD2. CDR3 length: 15 residues. The germline V gene has CDR1 LGHDT and CDR2 YNNKEL (reference sequence). V shed 6 bases and J 9 bases; nucleotides not matched to a gene: 12.

This clone appeared many times. The chain combines TRBV28 with TRBJ2-7, with D unresolved. Trimming shortened V by 8 bases and J by 3 bases, and 14 bases separated the two germline ends. Germline V CDR1 and CDR2: MDHEN, SYDVKM. The CDR3 length is 13 residues. CDR3 residues: CASGISADYEQYF. As DNA, the CDR3 is TGTGCCAGCGGAATAAGTGCAGACTACGAGCAGTACTTC.

Comment on this clone: The same CDR3 arises from other DNA sequences in this sample as well. This chain links TRBV2 with TRBJ1-1; D unresolved. CDR3 length: 13 residues. Germline CDR1 and CDR2: SNHLY and FYNNEI. V lost 6 bases to trimming and J lost 1 base, with 9 bases between them. CDR3 in amino acids: CASSGRGNTEAFF. In DNA, the CDR3 is TGTGCCAGCAGCGGGCGCGGGAACACTGAAGCTTTCTTT.

This clone was counted ten times or more. The chain has TRBV9 and TRBJ2-1, with D unclear. Germline V lookup: CDR1 SGDLS, CDR2 YYNGEE. CDR3 length: 14 residues. V dropped 2 bases and J dropped 6 bases, with 12 bases sitting between them. The CDR3 protein is CASSVTVALNEQFF. In DNA, the CDR3 is TGTGCCAGCAGCGTTACAGTGGCTCTCAATGAGCAGTTCTTC.

This clone is medium-sized by share. The chain joins TRBV27 to TRBJ1-1; maybe TRBD1 (5 bases). V lost 0 bases and J lost 6, with 14 bases in between. The CDR3 runs to 15 residues. Germline CDR1 is MNHEY and CDR2 is SMNVEV (reference sequence). As DNA, the CDR3 is TGTGCCAGCAGTTTATCGGGACCAGGGTTTGCTGAAGCTTTCTTT. Amino acids: CASSLSGPGFAEAFF.

This clone was found once. This sequence joins TRBV5-1 and TRBJ2-5; 10 nucleotides align to TRBD2. V shed 4 bases, J shed 2 bases, and the junction held 14 bases outside the gene matches. Germline CDR1 and CDR2: SGHRS and YFSETQ. CDR3 size: 18 residues. CDR3 amino acids: CASSLEASGGVIQETQYF. The DNA for the CDR3 is TGCGCCAGCAGCCTGGAGGCTAGCGGGGGCGTTATTCAAGAGACCCAGTACTTC. The complete variable domain, with remaining parts taken from reference TRBV5-1 and TRBJ2-5, reads KAGVTQTPRYLIKTRGQQVTLSCSPISGHRSVSWYQQTPGQGLQFLFEYFSETQRNKGNFPGRFSGRQFSNSRSEMNVSTLELGDSALYLCASSLEASGGVIQETQYFGPGTRLLVL.

This clone is termed medium-sized. The gene calls are TRBV19 and TRBJ1-1; 8 bases match TRBD1. Unmatched junction bases numbered 5, after V lost 5 bases and J lost 3 bases. Germline CDR1 reads LNHDA; CDR2 reads SQIVND (reference sequence). The CDR3 loop spans 14 amino acids. DNA of the CDR3: TGTGCCAGTAGTGCACAGGGGGGAGACACTGAAGCTTTCTTT. Its protein product is CASSAQGGDTEAFF. Variable domain in full (rest from reference TRBV19 and TRBJ1-1): DGGITQSPKYLFRKEGQNVTLSCEQNLNHDAMYWYRQDPGQGLRLIYYSQIVNDFQKGDIAEGYSVSREKKESFPLTVTSAQKNPTAFYLCASSAQGGDTEAFFGQGTRLTVV.

This clone was counted only a few times. The V gene is TRBV6-4, the J gene TRBJ1-4, with 7 bases matching TRBD1. The CDR3 is 17 amino acids. With V trimmed by 5 bases and J by 3 bases, 12 bases remained unmatched. The V gene's germline CDR1 is MRHNA and CDR2 SNTAGT. The CDR3 nucleotides are TGTGCCAGCAGTTCCGACAGGGTAGACCTGGCTAATGAAAAACTGTTTTTT. Translated, it gives CASSSDRVDLANEKLFF.

This clone was seen more than once but under ten times. The chain employs TRBV6-1 and TRBJ2-7; the D call may be TRBD1 or TRBD2 (5 bases each). V was shortened by 1 base and J by 4 bases, with 8 bases between the two germline ends. Per the germline V gene, CDR1 is MNHNS and CDR2 is SASEGT. This CDR3 has 13 amino acids. CDR3 region: CASSEGDGYEQYF. DNA for the CDR3: TGTGCCAGCAGTGAAGGGGACGGTTACGAGCAGTACTTC.

This clone has just a few counts. The CDR3 region is CASRAGTSGRSYYEQYF. Written as DNA, the CDR3 is TGTGCCAGCAGGGCTGGGACTAGCGGGCGATCTTACTACGAGCAGTACTTC. This rearrangement joins TRBV12-3 or TRBV12-4 to TRBJ2-7; 12 nucleotides match TRBD2. CDR3 length: 17 amino acids. The junction had 12 bases not matched to a gene; V was cut back by 6 bases and J by 3 bases.

A few counts support this clone. The rearrangement uses TRBV6-1 and TRBJ2-7; possibly TRBD2 for D (6 bases). CDR3 length: 15 amino acids. CDR1 and CDR2 from the germline V gene are MNHNS and SASEGT. Trimming took 0 bases from V and 1 from J, leaving 10 bases between them. The CDR3 nucleotides read TGTGCCAGCAGTGAAGCACTAGCAGGATCCTACGAGCAGTACTTC. The encoded protein is CASSEALAGSYEQYF.

This clone is medium-sized within its sample. The rearrangement joins TRBV3-1 to TRBJ2-7; 12 positions match TRBD2. The CDR3 covers 14 residues. Germline V lookup: CDR1 LGHDT, CDR2 YNNKEL (reference sequence). The J segment lost 7 bases and the V segment lost 4 bases, leaving 5 bases of the junction unmatched. The CDR3 sequence: CASSPGLAGSEQYF. For the CDR3, the DNA is TGTGCCAGCAGCCCGGGACTAGCGGGCAGTGAGCAGTACTTC.

This clone was recorded at least ten times. This clone may be a read error of a much larger clone one base away. The chain uses TRBV12-3 or TRBV12-4 and TRBJ2-2, with D possibly TRBD2 on 6 matching bases. The CDR3 length is 13 residues. V was trimmed by 3 bases and J by 10 bases, leaving 12 bases between them. For the CDR3, the DNA is TGTGCCAGCAGTTTGTCAGGAGGGAAGGAGCTGTTTTTT. Its protein product is CASSLSGGKELFF.

This chain uses TRBV13 with TRBJ2-7; D gene ambiguous. Germline V gene sequence: CDR1 PRHDT, CDR2 FYEKMQ (reference sequence). Between the trimmed V and J ends, which lost 6 bases and 5 bases, there was a span of 14 bases. There are 13 residues in the CDR3. The CDR3 nucleotides are TGTGCCAGCAGTTACCGCGGTGGGAACGAGCAGTACTTC. It is translated as CASSYRGGNEQYF.

J is TRBJ1-2 and V is TRBV7-2; D might be TRBD1 (5 bases). The CDR3 contains 14 residues. Trimming removed 1 base from V and 4 bases from J, with 10 bases in between. Germline V CDR1 and CDR2: SGHTA, FQGNSA. The CDR3 region is CASSLVRGSYGYTF. CDR3 nucleotide sequence: TGTGCCAGCAGCTTAGTTCGGGGGTCCTATGGCTACACCTTC.

The chain carries TRBV24-1 and TRBJ2-7; the D is unclear. The length of the CDR3 is 13 residues. The V end lost 7 bases, the J end lost 3 bases, and 12 bases lay between the germline ends. Germline lookup yields CDR1 KGHDR and CDR2 SFDVKD. CDR3 protein: CATSPEDLYEQYF. CDR3 DNA: TGTGCCACCAGCCCAGAGGACCTCTACGAGCAGTACTTC.

The rearrangement uses TRBV7-8 and TRBJ2-7, with D perhaps given as TRBD1 or TRBD2 (6 bases each). CDR1 and CDR2 (germline): SGHVS, FQNEAQ. The V end lost 1 base, the J end lost 4 bases, and 14 bases lay between the germline ends. The CDR3 extends over 15 amino acids. CDR3 region: CASSLEFQGGYEQYF. In DNA form, the CDR3 reads TGTGCCAGCAGCTTAGAATTCCAAGGGGGGTACGAGCAGTACTTC.

This clone was seen a few times. The rearrangement links TRBV2 to TRBJ2-3; a weak D match, TRBD2 (6 bases). The V end lost 6 bases, the J end lost 0 bases, and 13 bases lay between the germline ends. Germline V gives CDR1 SNHLY, CDR2 FYNNEI. The CDR3 extends over 15 amino acids. CDR3 coding DNA: TGTGCCAGCAGCCTACTAGCTAGTAGCACAGATACGCAGTATTTT. Translation gives CASSLLASSTDTQYF.